The TCR beta chain under discussion was sequenced for a study of blood T cell repertoires in COVID-19. In the study overall: Spain, Italy and the United States supplied samples that represented acute and convalescent COVID-19. PBMCs, B-cell-depleted T cells, or T cells were the source of the cDNA or gDNA that made up the material.

Per the original data handling: Amplifying reference gene primers gave estimates of nucleated cell counts. Profiling relied on immunoSEQ multiplex PCR, and the TCRdb table lists in-frame clones only, not all of them. The V and J calls and clone size were taken over from that table, and D and trimming were inferred from the DNA. This table holds 180,000 or so clones, approximately 86% found once. The sequence came from a woman between 45 and 65 years old with acute or convalescent COVID-19. Sequencing was performed on peripheral blood.

The CDR3 spells CASSFRDYGYTF. Here the CDR3 DNA reads TGTGCCAGCAGCTTCCGCGACTATGGCTACACCTTC. The V gene is TRBV7-9, the J gene TRBJ1-2, with unresolved D. Germline loops: CDR1 SEHNR, CDR2 FQNEAQ (reference sequence). This CDR3 region has 12 residues. Trimming shortened V by 3 bases and J by 3 bases, and 5 bases separated the two germline ends. Together with reference TRBV7-9 and TRBJ1-2, the CDR3 gives the full variable domain: DTGVSQNPRHKITKRGQNVTFRCDPISEHNRLYWYRQTLGQGPEFLTYFQNEAQLEKSRLLSDRFSAERPKGSFSTLEIQRTEQGDSAMYLCASSFRDYGYTFGSGTRLTVV.